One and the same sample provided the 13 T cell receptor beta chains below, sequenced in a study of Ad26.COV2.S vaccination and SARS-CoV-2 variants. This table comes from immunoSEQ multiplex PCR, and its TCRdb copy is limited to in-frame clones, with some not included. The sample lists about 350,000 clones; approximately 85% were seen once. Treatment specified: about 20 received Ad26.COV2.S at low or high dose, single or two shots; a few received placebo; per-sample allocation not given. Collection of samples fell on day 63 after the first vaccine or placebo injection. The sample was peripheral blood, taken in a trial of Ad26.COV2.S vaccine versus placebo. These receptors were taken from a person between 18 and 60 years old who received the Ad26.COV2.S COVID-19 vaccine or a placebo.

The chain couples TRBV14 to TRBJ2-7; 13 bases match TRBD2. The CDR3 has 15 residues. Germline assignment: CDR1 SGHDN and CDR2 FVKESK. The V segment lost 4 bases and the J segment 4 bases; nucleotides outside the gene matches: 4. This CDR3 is CASSLWTSGRYEQYF. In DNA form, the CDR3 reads TGTGCCAGCAGCCTTTGGACTAGCGGGAGATACGAGCAGTACTTC.

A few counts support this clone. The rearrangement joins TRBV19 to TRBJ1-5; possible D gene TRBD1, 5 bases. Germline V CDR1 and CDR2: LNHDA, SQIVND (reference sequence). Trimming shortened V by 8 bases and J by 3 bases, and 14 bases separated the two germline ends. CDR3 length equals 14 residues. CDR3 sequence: CASAGTTYNQPQHF. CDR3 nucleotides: TGTGCCAGTGCCGGGACGACGTACAATCAGCCCCAGCATTTT.

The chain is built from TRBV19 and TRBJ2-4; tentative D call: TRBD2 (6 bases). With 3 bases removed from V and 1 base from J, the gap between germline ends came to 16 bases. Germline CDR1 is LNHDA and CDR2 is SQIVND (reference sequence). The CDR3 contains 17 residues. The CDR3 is CASSIGGSFLAKNIQYF. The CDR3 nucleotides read TGTGCCAGTAGTATTGGGGGGTCCTTTCTGGCCAAAAACATTCAGTACTTC.

Here the CDR3 reads CASSRMLAGGGNIQYF. CDR3 in DNA: TGTGCCAGCAGCCGGATGCTAGCGGGGGGTGGAAACATTCAGTACTTC. This chain joins TRBV3-1 (or the pseudogene TRBV3-2) and TRBJ2-4; 11 bases are a match to TRBD2. Losses at the gene ends were 4 bases for V and 6 bases for J; bases not matched to a gene: 8. The CDR3 has 16 amino acids. Germline V gives CDR1 LGHDT, CDR2 YNNKEL (reference sequence).

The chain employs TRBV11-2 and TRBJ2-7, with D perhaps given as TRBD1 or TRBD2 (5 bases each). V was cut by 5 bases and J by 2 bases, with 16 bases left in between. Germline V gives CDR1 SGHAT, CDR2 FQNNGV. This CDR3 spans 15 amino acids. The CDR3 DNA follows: TGTGCCAGCAGCCGGCACGCGAGGGGAGCCTACGAGCAGTACTTC. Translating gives CASSRHARGAYEQYF.

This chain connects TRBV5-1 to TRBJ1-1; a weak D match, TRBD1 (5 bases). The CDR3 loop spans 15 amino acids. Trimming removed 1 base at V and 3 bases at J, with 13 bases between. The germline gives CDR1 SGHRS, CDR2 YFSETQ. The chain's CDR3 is CASSLSIDRYTEAFF. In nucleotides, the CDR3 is TGCGCCAGCAGCTTGTCTATAGACAGATACACTGAAGCTTTCTTT. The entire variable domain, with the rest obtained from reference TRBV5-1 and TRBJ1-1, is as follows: KAGVTQTPRYLIKTRGQQVTLSCSPISGHRSVSWYQQTPGQGLQFLFEYFSETQRNKGNFPGRFSGRQFSNSRSEMNVSTLELGDSALYLCASSLSIDRYTEAFFGQGTRLTVV.

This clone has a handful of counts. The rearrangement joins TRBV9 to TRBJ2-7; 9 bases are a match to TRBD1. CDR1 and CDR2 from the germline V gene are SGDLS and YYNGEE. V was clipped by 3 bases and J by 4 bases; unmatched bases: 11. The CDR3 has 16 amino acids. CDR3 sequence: CASSAGGGTGFYEQYF. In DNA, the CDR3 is TGTGCCAGCAGCGCGGGAGGCGGGACAGGGTTTTACGAGCAGTACTTC.

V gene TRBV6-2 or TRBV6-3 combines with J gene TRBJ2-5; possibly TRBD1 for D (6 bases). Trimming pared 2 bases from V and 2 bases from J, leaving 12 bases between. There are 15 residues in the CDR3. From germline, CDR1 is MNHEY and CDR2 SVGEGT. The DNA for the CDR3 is TGTGCCAGCAGTTACGGGCCCGGGACACAAGAGACCCAGTACTTC. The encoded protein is CASSYGPGTQETQYF.

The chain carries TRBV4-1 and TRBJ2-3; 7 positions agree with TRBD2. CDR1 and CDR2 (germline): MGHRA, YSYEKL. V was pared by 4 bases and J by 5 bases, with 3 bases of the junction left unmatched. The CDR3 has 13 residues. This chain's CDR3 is CASSPSGQDTQYF. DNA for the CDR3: TGCGCCAGCAGCCCTAGCGGCCAAGATACGCAGTATTTT.

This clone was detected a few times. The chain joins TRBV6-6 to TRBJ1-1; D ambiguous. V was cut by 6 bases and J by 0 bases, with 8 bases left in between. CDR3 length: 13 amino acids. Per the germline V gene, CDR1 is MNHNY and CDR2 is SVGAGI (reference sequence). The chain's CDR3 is CASRLTVNTEAFF. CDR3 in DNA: TGTGCCAGCAGATTAACAGTGAACACTGAAGCTTTCTTT.

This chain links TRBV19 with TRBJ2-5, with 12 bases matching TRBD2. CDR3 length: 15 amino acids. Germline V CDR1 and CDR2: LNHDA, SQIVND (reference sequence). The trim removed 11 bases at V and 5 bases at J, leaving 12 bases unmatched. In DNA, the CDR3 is TGTGCCTTCAGGACTAGCGGGAAGTTATTGGAGACCCAGTACTTC. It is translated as CAFRTSGKLLETQYF.

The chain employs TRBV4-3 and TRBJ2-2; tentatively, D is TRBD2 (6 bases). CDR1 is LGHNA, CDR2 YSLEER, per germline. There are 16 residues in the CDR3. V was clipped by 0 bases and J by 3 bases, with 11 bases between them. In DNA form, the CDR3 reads TGCGCCAGCAGCCAAGAATTCGGGGGAGACACCGGGGAGCTGTTTTTT. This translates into CASSQEFGGDTGELFF.

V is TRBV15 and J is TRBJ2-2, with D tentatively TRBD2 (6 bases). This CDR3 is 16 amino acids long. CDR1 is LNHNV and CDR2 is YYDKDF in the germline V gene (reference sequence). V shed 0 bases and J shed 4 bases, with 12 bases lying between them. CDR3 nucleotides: TGTGCCACCAGCAGAGATTTGGCGGGATCCACCGGGGAGCTGTTTTTT. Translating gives CATSRDLAGSTGELFF.